The 22 T cell receptor beta chains in this list originate from one sample, sequenced in a study of blood T cells in healthy people across ages (dated by TCRdb to 2013 to 2016). Libraries came from 5' RACE. The data were produced on an Illumina HiSeq 2500. A second PCR of about 6 to 11 cycles was run with a J-beta primer mix and a sample-barcoded 5' primer. Starting from the raw public reads, TCRdb applied fastp trimming at Q25, assembled clones with MiXCR and retained in-frame beta chains. CDR3 protein duplicates are merged, each entry listing the most common genes and DNA. In all, the sample holds approximately 1,000,000 distinct CDR3 sequences, and more than 40% of those were seen once. The leading ten clones occupy approximately 20% of the sample. Sequenced: blood. These receptor sequences come from a woman between 55 and 75 years old in good health.

This sequence joins TRBV7-9 and TRBJ2-2; TRBD1 agrees at 12 bases. This CDR3 has 18 residues. In germline, CDR1 is SEHNR, CDR2 FQNEAQ (reference sequence). J gave up 0 bases and V 5 bases, and 7 bases lay outside the gene matches. DNA of the CDR3: TGTGCCAGCAGCCCCACGGGACAGGGGGCGGCGAACACCGGGGAGCTGTTTTTT. Translating it yields CASSPTGQGAANTGELFF.

The V gene is TRBV25-1, the J gene TRBJ1-2; weak D call: TRBD1 (5 bases). This CDR3 is built from 15 residues. V was trimmed by 3 bases and J by 2 bases, leaving 13 bases between them. Germline CDR1 and CDR2: MGHDK and SYGVNS. The CDR3, as DNA: TGTGCCAGCAGTGATTTACGGGGGAAAAACTATGGCTACACCTTC. Translating it yields CASSDLRGKNYGYTF.

CDR3 protein: CASSSDRIEAFF. The CDR3 nucleotides read TGTGCCAGCAGTTCGGACAGAATTGAAGCTTTCTTT. The V call is TRBV27, the J call TRBJ1-1, with D possibly TRBD1 on 6 matching bases. The CDR3 runs 12 residues. Germline CDR1 and CDR2: MNHEY and SMNVEV (reference sequence). The V gene lost 4 bases and the J gene lost 7 bases, with 10 bases spanning the gap.

This clonotype occurred once. In DNA form, the CDR3 reads TGTGCCAGCAGCGGCCCCGGGACTACCTCTTCCTACGAGCAGTACTTC. It specifies CASSGPGTTSSYEQYF. The J gene is TRBJ2-7, the V gene TRBV9, with 7 nucleotides matching TRBD2. The V segment lost 3 bases and the J segment 1 base; nucleotides outside the gene matches: 10. The germline V gene encodes CDR1 SGDLS and CDR2 YYNGEE. The CDR3 is 16 residues long.

This rearrangement joins TRBV2 to TRBJ2-7; a possible D gene is TRBD1 (6 bases). Germline CDR1 is SNHLY and CDR2 is FYNNEI. The CDR3 consists of 15 residues. V was cut by 6 bases and J by 0 bases, with 15 bases left in between. The DNA for the CDR3 is TGTGCCAGCAGGGACCGGACAGTTAGCTCCTACGAGCAGTACTTC. It specifies CASRDRTVSSYEQYF. The whole variable domain, remainder taken from reference TRBV2 and TRBJ2-7, is EPEVTQTPSHQVTQMGQEVILRCVPISNHLYFYWYRQILGQKVEFLVSFYNNEISEKSEIFDDQFSVERPDGSNFTLKIRSTKLEDSAMYFCASRDRTVSSYEQYFGPGTRLTVT.

V gene TRBV12-3 or TRBV12-4 combines with J gene TRBJ2-5, with TRBD2 matching 9 bases. The CDR3 length is 14 residues. The J segment lost 5 bases and the V segment lost 8 bases, leaving 9 bases of the junction unmatched. The CDR3, as DNA: TGTGCCAGCGGTCGGCGGGAGGGCCTGGAGACCCAGTACTTC. Amino acids: CASGRREGLETQYF.

This clonotype was counted a few times. The chain couples TRBV13 to TRBJ2-3; D call uncertain. The V end was cut by 2 bases, the J end by 1 base, with 10 bases between. This CDR3 has 15 amino acids. CDR1 and CDR2 from the germline V gene are PRHDT and FYEKMQ (reference sequence). The CDR3 DNA reads as TGTGCCAGCAGCTTACCGATAGACGGCACAGATACGCAGTATTTT. It codes for CASSLPIDGTDTQYF.

The chain recombines TRBV28 with TRBJ1-1; the D is unclear. The CDR3 extends over 16 amino acids. V lost 0 bases and J 0 bases, leaving 11 bases between the germline ends. The germline CDR1 and CDR2 sequences are MDHEN and SYDVKM. CDR3 sequence reads: CASSLCMASLNTEAFF. The CDR3, as DNA: TGTGCCAGCAGTTTATGCATGGCCAGTTTGAACACTGAAGCTTTCTTT.

This clonotype has just a few counts. The chain recombines TRBV20-1 with TRBJ2-7, with TRBD1 as a possible D gene (5 bases). Trimming cost V 1 base and J 6 bases, with 10 bases left between them. CDR1 DFQATT and CDR2 SNEGSKA come from the germline V gene (reference sequence). CDR3 length: 12 amino acids. This chain's CDR3 is CSARVQGREQYF. For the CDR3, the DNA is TGCAGTGCTAGAGTTCAGGGTCGCGAGCAGTACTTC.

The V gene is TRBV14, the J gene TRBJ2-1, with TRBD2 matching over 8 bases. This CDR3 has 16 residues. The V and J ends lost 4 bases and 2 bases, in that order; junction bases with no gene match: 7. CDR1 and CDR2 (germline): SGHDN, FVKESK. This CDR3 reads CASSPLSAGAYNEQFF. CDR3 DNA sequence: TGTGCCAGCAGCCCCCTGTCAGCGGGAGCCTACAATGAGCAGTTCTTC.

The chain joins TRBV15 to TRBJ2-5; D possibly matches TRBD1 or TRBD2 (6 bases each). Germline lookup yields CDR1 LNHNV and CDR2 YYDKDF (reference sequence). V lost 0 bases, J lost 4 bases, and 15 bases lay in between. The CDR3 consists of 16 residues. The CDR3 sequence: CATSRDLGGHAETQYF. In DNA form, the CDR3 reads TGTGCCACCAGCAGAGATCTAGGGGGGCATGCAGAGACCCAGTACTTC.

The J gene is TRBJ2-6, the V gene TRBV2, with unresolved D. The V gene lost 4 bases and the J gene lost 0 bases, with 7 bases spanning the gap. Germline V lookup: CDR1 SNHLY, CDR2 FYNNEI. The CDR3 consists of 15 residues. The CDR3 DNA is TGTGCCAGCAGTGTTCTCGACTCTGGGGCCAACGTCCTGACTTTC. Translating gives CASSVLDSGANVLTF. Together with reference TRBV2 and TRBJ2-6, the CDR3 gives the full variable domain: EPEVTQTPSHQVTQMGQEVILRCVPISNHLYFYWYRQILGQKVEFLVSFYNNEISEKSEIFDDQFSVERPDGSNFTLKIRSTKLEDSAMYFCASSVLDSGANVLTFGAGSRLTVL.

Worth noting for this clonotype: This may arise from a read error, as a much more abundant clone is one base away. J is TRBJ2-3 and V is TRBV5-1; D gene unclear. Germline-derived CDR1 and CDR2 are SGHRS and YFSETQ. The CDR3 sequence is 11 residues long. V was clipped by 2 bases and J by 11 bases, with 9 bases between them. CDR3 in amino acids: CASSLGRRQYF. The DNA for the CDR3 is TGCGCCAGCAGCTTAGGCCGAAGGCAGTATTTT.

This clonotype has just a few counts. The V and J genes are TRBV6-1 and TRBJ2-7; 7 nucleotides match TRBD2. V dropped 10 bases and J dropped 2; count of bases not matched to a gene: 14. Germline values: CDR1 MNHNS, CDR2 SASEGT. This CDR3 contains 15 residues. CDR3 bases: TGTGCCATCCCGGGGGGAGCGGGACGAACCTACGAGCAGTACTTC. Translated: CAIPGGAGRTYEQYF.

This clonotype showed up just a few times. The V call is TRBV12-3 or TRBV12-4, the J call TRBJ2-1, with TRBD2 as a possible D gene (5 bases). V gave up 4 bases and J gave up 1 base, with 8 bases separating them. CDR3 length: 14 amino acids. Written as DNA, the CDR3 is TGTGCCAGCAGTTCACTAGAATCCTACAATGAGCAGTTCTTC. Translation gives CASSSLESYNEQFF.

The rearrangement links TRBV7-2 to TRBJ2-1; perhaps TRBD2 as D (5 bases). CDR1 SGHTA and CDR2 FQGNSA come from the germline V gene. Trimming removed 1 base from V and 12 bases from J, with 10 bases in between. The CDR3 spans 12 residues. DNA of the CDR3: TGTGCCAGCAGCTTAGTAAGGGCGGGGCAGTTCTTC. Translation gives CASSLVRAGQFF. The full variable domain, completed using reference TRBV7-2 and TRBJ2-1, is GAGVSQSPSNKVTEKGKDVELRCDPISGHTALYWYRQSLGQGLEFLIYFQGNSAPDKSGLPSDRFSAERTGGSVSTLTIQRTQQEDSAVYLCASSLVRAGQFFGPGTRLTVL.

This sequence joins TRBV20-1 and TRBJ2-1; TRBD2 agrees at 9 bases. J lost 9 bases, V lost 7 bases, and 10 bases had no gene match. This CDR3 spans 13 amino acids. Per germline, CDR1 DFQATT and CDR2 SNEGSKA (reference sequence). The CDR3 sequence is CSGRASGIGEQFF. The CDR3 nucleotides are TGCAGTGGGAGGGCTAGCGGGATAGGTGAGCAGTTCTTC.

This clonotype was counted at least ten times. V is TRBV4-1 and J is TRBJ2-3, with 8 positions matching TRBD2. Germline V gene lookup returns CDR1 MGHRA and CDR2 YSYEKL. V gave up 3 bases and J gave up 2 bases; unmatched junction bases: 10. The CDR3 runs to 17 residues. CDR3 sequence reads: CASSQMERETHTDTQYF. CDR3 DNA: TGCGCCAGCAGCCAGATGGAGCGGGAGACCCACACAGATACGCAGTATTTT.

This rearrangement joins TRBV7-6 to TRBJ2-7; TRBD2 matches 10 bases. This CDR3 spans 13 amino acids. Germline CDR1 and CDR2: SGHVS and FNYEAQ. The CDR3: CAAASGSGGEQYF. For the CDR3, the DNA is TGTGCAGCCGCTAGCGGGAGTGGAGGCGAGCAGTACTTC.

This chain joins TRBV7-2 and TRBJ2-1; possibly TRBD2 for D (6 bases). V lost 1 base, J lost 3 bases, and 10 bases lay in between. The CDR3 runs to 15 residues. Germline V gene data show CDR1 as SGHTA and CDR2 as FQGNSA. The CDR3 DNA sequence: TGTGCCAGCAGCTTAGATAGCGGACACTACAATGAGCAGTTCTTC. It yields the protein CASSLDSGHYNEQFF.

This clonotype was recorded a few times. This chain connects TRBV20-1 to TRBJ2-4; 10 nucleotides agree with TRBD1. The CDR3 extends over 14 amino acids. The V and J ends lost 0 bases and 13 bases, in that order; junction bases with no gene match: 9. CDR1 is DFQATT, CDR2 SNEGSKA, per germline (reference sequence). CDR3 coding DNA: TGCAGTGCTAGAGAAGGGACAGGGGCGAGGGAGCAGTACTTC. Protein product: CSAREGTGAREQYF.

The genes are TRBV6-6 and TRBJ2-4, with 7 bases identical to TRBD2. V lost 5 bases and J lost 3; bases outside the gene matches: 10. The germline CDR1 and CDR2 sequences are MNHNY and SVGAGI (reference sequence). The CDR3 has 16 amino acids. The CDR3 DNA is TGTGCCAGCAGTGACCAGGGAGGGAATGGCAAAAACATTCAGTACTTC. Its protein is CASSDQGGNGKNIQYF.